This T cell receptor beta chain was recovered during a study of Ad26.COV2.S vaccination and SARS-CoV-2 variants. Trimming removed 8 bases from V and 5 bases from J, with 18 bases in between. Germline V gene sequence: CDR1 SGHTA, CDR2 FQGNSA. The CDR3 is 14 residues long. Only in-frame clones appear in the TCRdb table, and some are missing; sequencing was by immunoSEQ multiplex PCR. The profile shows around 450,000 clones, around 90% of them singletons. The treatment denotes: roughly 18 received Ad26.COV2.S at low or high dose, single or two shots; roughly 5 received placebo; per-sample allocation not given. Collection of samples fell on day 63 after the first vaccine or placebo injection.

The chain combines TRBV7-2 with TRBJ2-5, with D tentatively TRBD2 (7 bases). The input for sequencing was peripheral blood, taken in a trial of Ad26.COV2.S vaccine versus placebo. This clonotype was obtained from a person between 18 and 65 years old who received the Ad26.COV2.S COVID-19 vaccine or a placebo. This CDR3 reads CASAGGASFETQYF. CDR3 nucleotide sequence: TGTGCCAGCGCTGGGGGGGCTAGCTTTGAGACCCAGTACTTC.